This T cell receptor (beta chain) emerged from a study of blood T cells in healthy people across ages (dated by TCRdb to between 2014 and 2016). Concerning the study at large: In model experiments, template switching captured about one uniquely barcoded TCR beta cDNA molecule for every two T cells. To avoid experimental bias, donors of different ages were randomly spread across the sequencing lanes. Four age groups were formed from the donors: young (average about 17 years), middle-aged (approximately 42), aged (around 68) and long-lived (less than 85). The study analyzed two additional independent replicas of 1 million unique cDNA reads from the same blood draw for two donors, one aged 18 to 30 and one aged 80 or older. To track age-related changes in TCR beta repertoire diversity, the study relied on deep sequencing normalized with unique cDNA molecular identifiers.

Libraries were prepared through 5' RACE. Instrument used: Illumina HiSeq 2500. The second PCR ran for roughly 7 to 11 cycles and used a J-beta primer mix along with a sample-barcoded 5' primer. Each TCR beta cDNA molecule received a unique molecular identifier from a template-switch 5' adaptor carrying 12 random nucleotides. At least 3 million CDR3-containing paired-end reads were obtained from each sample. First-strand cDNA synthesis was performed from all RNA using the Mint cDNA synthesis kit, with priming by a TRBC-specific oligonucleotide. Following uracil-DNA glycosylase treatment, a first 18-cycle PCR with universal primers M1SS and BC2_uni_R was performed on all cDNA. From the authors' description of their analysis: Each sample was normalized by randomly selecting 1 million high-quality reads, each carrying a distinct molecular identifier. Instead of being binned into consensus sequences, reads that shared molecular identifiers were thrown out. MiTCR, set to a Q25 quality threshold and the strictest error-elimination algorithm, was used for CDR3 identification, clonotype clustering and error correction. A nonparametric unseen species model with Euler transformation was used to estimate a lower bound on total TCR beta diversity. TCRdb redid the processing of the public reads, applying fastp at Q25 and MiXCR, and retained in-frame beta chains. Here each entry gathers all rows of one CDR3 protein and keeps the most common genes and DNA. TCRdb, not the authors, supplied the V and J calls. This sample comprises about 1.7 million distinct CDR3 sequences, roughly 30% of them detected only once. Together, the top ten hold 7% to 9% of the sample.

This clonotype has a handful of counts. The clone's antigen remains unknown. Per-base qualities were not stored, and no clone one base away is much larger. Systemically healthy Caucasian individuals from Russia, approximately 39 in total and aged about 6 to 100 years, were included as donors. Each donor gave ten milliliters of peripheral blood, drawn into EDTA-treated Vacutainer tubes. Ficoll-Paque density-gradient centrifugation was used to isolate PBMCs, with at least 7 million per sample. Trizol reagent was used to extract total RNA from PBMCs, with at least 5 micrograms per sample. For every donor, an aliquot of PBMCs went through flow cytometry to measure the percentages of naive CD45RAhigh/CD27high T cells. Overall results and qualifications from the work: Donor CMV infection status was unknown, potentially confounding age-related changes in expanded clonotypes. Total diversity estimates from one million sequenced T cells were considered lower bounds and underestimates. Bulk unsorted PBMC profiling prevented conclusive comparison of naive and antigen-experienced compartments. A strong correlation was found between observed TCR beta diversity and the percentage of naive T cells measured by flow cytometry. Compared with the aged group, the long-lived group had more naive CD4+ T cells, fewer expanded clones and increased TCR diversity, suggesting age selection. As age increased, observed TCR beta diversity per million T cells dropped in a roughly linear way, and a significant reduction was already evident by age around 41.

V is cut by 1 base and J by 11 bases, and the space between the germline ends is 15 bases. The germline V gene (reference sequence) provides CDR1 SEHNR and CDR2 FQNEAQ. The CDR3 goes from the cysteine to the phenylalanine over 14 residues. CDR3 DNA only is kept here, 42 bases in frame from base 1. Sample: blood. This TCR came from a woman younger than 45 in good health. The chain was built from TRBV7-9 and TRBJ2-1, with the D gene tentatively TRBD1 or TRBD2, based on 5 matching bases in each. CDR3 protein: CASSLGMGELKQFF. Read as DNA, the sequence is TGTGCCAGCAGCTTAGGGATGGGGGAACTAAAGCAGTTCTTC.